The next 11 T cell receptor beta chains were all read from a single sample in a study of cytomegalovirus exposure and HLA in healthy donors (dated by TCRdb to 2017 to 2019). Libraries were constructed by the immunoSEQ multiplex PCR assay. For the multiplex PCR, a mixture combining 60 forward primers for TCR Vbeta segments and 13 reverse primers for TCR Jbeta segments was used. TCRdb's version of the immuneACCESS table is confined to in-frame rearrangements and falls short of the full clone set. An unresolved V gene accounts for under half of the shortfall where checked; the remainder is of unknown origin. The sample has 80,000 or so clones on record, around 70% of them singletons. The ten largest clones take up around 10% of the sample. Sequencing was carried out using PBMCs. The receptors stem from a middle-aged woman in good health and CMV-seropositive.

In its sample, this clone was seen many times. The genes are TRBV7-9 and TRBJ1-1; D uncertain. The V end lost 4 bases, the J end lost 7 bases, and 7 bases lay between the germline ends. Germline-derived CDR1 and CDR2 are SEHNR and FQNEAQ (reference sequence). The CDR3 loop spans 11 amino acids. The CDR3 DNA reads as TGTGCCAGCAGCTCATCAGGTGAAGCTTTCTTT. This sequence encodes CASSSSGEAFF.

The genes are TRBV18 and TRBJ2-5; 8 bases are a match to TRBD2. Germline CDR1 reads KGHSH; CDR2 reads LQKENI. V shed 1 base and J 4 bases; nucleotides not matched to a gene: 11. This CDR3 contains 17 residues. The CDR3 nucleotides are TGTGCCAGCTCACCACTTCCCCGAAGCGGGAGAAGAGAGACCCAGTACTTC. Its protein product is CASSPLPRSGRRETQYF.

The chain joins TRBV6-1 to TRBJ2-1, with D possibly being TRBD2 (5 bases). Trimming took 2 bases from V and 2 from J, leaving 19 bases between them. From germline, CDR1 is MNHNS and CDR2 SASEGT. The CDR3 extends over 18 amino acids. The CDR3 spells CASSEKLDPRRAYNEQFF. CDR3 sequence (DNA): TGTGCCAGCAGTGAAAAGCTCGATCCCCGGCGGGCCTACAATGAGCAGTTCTTC.

This clone appeared once. V is TRBV6-5 and J is TRBJ2-3; possibly TRBD2 for D (6 bases). Trimming cost V 7 bases and J 2 bases, with 10 bases left between them. The CDR3 runs to 13 residues. Looked up from germline, CDR1 is MNHEY and CDR2 is SVGAGI. The CDR3 loop is CASNKRVTDTQYF. For the CDR3, the DNA is TGTGCCAGCAATAAGCGGGTCACAGATACGCAGTATTTT.

V is TRBV6-6 and J is TRBJ1-3; the D gene is possibly TRBD1 (5 bases). CDR1 and CDR2 (germline): MNHNY, SVGAGI (reference sequence). V was shortened by 7 bases and J by 6 bases, with 10 bases between the two germline ends. The CDR3 consists of 12 residues. The CDR3, as DNA: TGTGCCAGCACCAGGGAGGCAAACACCATATATTTT. It yields the protein CASTREANTIYF.

The chain recombines TRBV7-9 with TRBJ2-7; a weak D match, TRBD1 (5 bases). Looked up from germline, CDR1 is SEHNR and CDR2 is FQNEAQ (reference sequence). V dropped 3 bases and J dropped 9 bases, with 9 bases sitting between them. CDR3 size: 11 residues. The chain's CDR3 is CASSFSQGQYF. DNA of the CDR3: TGTGCCAGCAGCTTTTCTCAGGGGCAGTACTTC.

V and J are TRBV4-3 and TRBJ1-4; tentative D call: TRBD1 (6 bases). The germline V and J ends were trimmed by 1 base and 4 bases, with 10 bases remaining between them. There are 15 residues in the CDR3. Germline V gene lookup returns CDR1 LGHNA and CDR2 YSLEER. The CDR3 bases are TGCGCCAGCAGCCAAGGAGGACAGCTTAATGAAAAACTGTTTTTT. It is translated as CASSQGGQLNEKLFF.

This clone has more than one count but fewer than ten. V and J are TRBV5-1 and TRBJ1-5, with D hard to call. Per the germline V gene, CDR1 is SGHRS and CDR2 is YFSETQ. This CDR3 comprises 13 residues. Trimming took off 3 bases at V and 4 bases at J, with 8 bases between the two ends. In DNA form, the CDR3 reads TGCGCCAGCAGCTCCGGCGGTAATCAGCCCCAGCATTTT. Translation: CASSSGGNQPQHF.

V and J are TRBV5-1 and TRBJ1-1; tentatively, D is TRBD1 (6 bases). CDR1 is SGHRS and CDR2 is YFSETQ in the germline V gene. This CDR3 has 17 amino acids. Trimming pared 0 bases from V and 1 base from J, leaving 16 bases between. The CDR3 bases are TGCGCCAGCAGCTTGGGTAGACAGGTTGTGCCGAACACTGAAGCTTTCTTT. Its protein is CASSLGRQVVPNTEAFF.

The rearrangement joins TRBV11-3 to TRBJ2-1; no clear D. From germline, CDR1 is SGHNT and CDR2 YENEEA. The CDR3 extends over 15 amino acids. V was shortened by 1 base and J by 0 bases, with 7 bases between the two germline ends. Here the CDR3 reads CASSLAESSYNEQFF. Written as DNA, the CDR3 is TGTGCCAGCAGCTTAGCGGAGAGCTCCTACAATGAGCAGTTCTTC.

This chain uses TRBV6-5 with TRBJ2-5; 10 bases are a match to TRBD1. The last part of the DNA fits TRBJ2-7 better; the J call may be wrong. This CDR3 is 15 amino acids long. Germline CDR1 is MNHEY and CDR2 is SVGAGI. In DNA form, the CDR3 reads TGTGCCAGCAGTTCTCCGGGACAGGGGTACTACGAGCAGTACTTC. Encoded protein: CASSSPGQGYYEQYF.